A single sample is the source of the 26 T cell receptor beta chains below, sequenced in a study of shared clonotypes between healthy human individuals. Sequencing was performed with immunoSEQ multiplex PCR; in TCRdb, only in-frame clones are kept and a portion is missing. This table has some 1,400,000 clones, roughly 96% appearing once. The material sequenced was naive CD4+ T cells sorted from blood. This sample's subset: CD45RA+ positively selected. The receptors were sampled from a man aged 30 to 45 in good health.

The chain is built from TRBV5-5 and TRBJ2-7; 9 bases map to TRBD2. Germline-derived CDR1 and CDR2 are SGHKS and YYEKEE (reference sequence). V was clipped by 0 bases and J by 4 bases; unmatched bases: 5. The CDR3 is 15 residues long. CDR3 region: CASSLVASGNYEQYF. CDR3 DNA sequence: TGTGCCAGCAGCTTGGTGGCTAGCGGGAATTACGAGCAGTACTTC.

V is TRBV15 and J is TRBJ2-2; D may correspond to TRBD1 or TRBD2 (5 bases each). Deletions cut 0 bases from V and 7 bases from J, with 15 bases between. The CDR3 loop spans 16 amino acids. Germline CDR1 reads LNHNV; CDR2 reads YYDKDF (reference sequence). Written as DNA, the CDR3 is TGTGCCACCAGCAGAGATGGGGACCCCGGTAACGGGGAGCTGTTTTTT. Its protein is CATSRDGDPGNGELFF.

Of note for this clone: The sample contains more than one DNA sequence encoding this CDR3. The chain recombines TRBV30 with TRBJ2-7; D call uncertain. Trimming left V 2 bases short and J 4 bases short, with 6 bases between. Germline CDR1 reads GTSNPN; CDR2 reads SVGIG (reference sequence). This CDR3 has 11 amino acids. The CDR3 region is CAWSRSYEQYF. In nucleotides, the CDR3 is TGTGCCTGGAGTCGGAGTTACGAGCAGTACTTC.

The genes are TRBV28 and TRBJ2-1, with D perhaps TRBD2 (6 bases). CDR1 and CDR2 from the germline V gene are MDHEN and SYDVKM. Trimming took 2 bases from V and 7 from J, leaving 18 bases between them. This CDR3 contains 16 residues. The CDR3 spells CASSLPRDSLKNEQFF. The CDR3 DNA reads as TGTGCCAGCAGTTTACCCCGGGACTCCTTGAAGAATGAGCAGTTCTTC.

The count of this clone is one. The J gene is TRBJ2-7, the V gene TRBV2; 7 nucleotides match TRBD2. Germline-derived CDR1 and CDR2 are SNHLY and FYNNEI. Losses at the gene ends were 11 bases for V and 6 bases for J; bases not matched to a gene: 10. This CDR3 spans 12 amino acids. The chain's CDR3 is CAGRDSMGEQYF. The CDR3 DNA follows: TGTGCCGGGAGGGACTCTATGGGCGAGCAGTACTTC.

V is TRBV5-5 and J is TRBJ1-2; no clear D. V lost 5 bases to trimming and J lost 0 bases, with 11 bases between them. The CDR3 is 14 residues long. The germline gives CDR1 SGHKS, CDR2 YYEKEE (reference sequence). The CDR3 bases are TGTGCCAGCAGTCAGACGGAGCCTAACTATGGCTACACCTTC. As protein: CASSQTEPNYGYTF.

The chain carries TRBV7-9 and TRBJ1-2, with D possibly TRBD1 on 6 matching bases. The germline V gene encodes CDR1 SEHNR and CDR2 FQNEAQ (reference sequence). Trimming left V 0 bases short and J 4 bases short, with 15 bases between. CDR3 length: 16 residues. In nucleotides, the CDR3 is TGTGCCAGCAGCTTAGCCCCGTCGGGGGGCAGCTATGGCTACACCTTC. It codes for CASSLAPSGGSYGYTF.

In its sample, this clone was seen a few times. The chain employs TRBV2 and TRBJ2-7, with TRBD1 matching 7 bases. Germline V gene data show CDR1 as SNHLY and CDR2 as FYNNEI. The CDR3 consists of 13 residues. V shed 5 bases and J 4 bases; nucleotides not matched to a gene: 5. Written as DNA, the CDR3 is TGTGCCAGCAGTACAGGGGATGGTTACGAGCAGTACTTC. The encoded protein is CASSTGDGYEQYF.

The chain has TRBV7-9 and TRBJ2-1; 13 bases are a match to TRBD2. The CDR3 loop spans 16 amino acids. CDR1 is SEHNR and CDR2 is FQNEAQ in the germline V gene (reference sequence). With V trimmed by 7 bases and J by 7 bases, 10 bases remained unmatched. CDR3 amino acids: CASNLTSGRASNEQFF. CDR3 DNA: TGTGCCAGCAACCTAACTAGCGGGAGGGCAAGTAATGAGCAGTTCTTC. Looking up the rest from reference TRBV7-9 and TRBJ2-1 gives the full variable domain: DTGVSQNPRHKITKRGQNVTFRCDPISEHNRLYWYRQTLGQGPEFLTYFQNEAQLEKSRLLSDRFSAERPKGSFSTLEIQRTEQGDSAMYLCASNLTSGRASNEQFFGPGTRLTVL.

The J gene is TRBJ2-2, the V gene TRBV6-6, with a possible D match to TRBD2 (6 bases). This CDR3 has 16 residues. V was trimmed by 2 bases and J by 3 bases, leaving 13 bases between them. Looked up from germline, CDR1 is MNHNY and CDR2 is SVGAGI (reference sequence). The CDR3 DNA reads TGTGCCAGCAGTTACAGGGTAGCGGAGTACACCGGGGAGCTGTTTTTT. Protein product: CASSYRVAEYTGELFF.

This chain joins TRBV19 and TRBJ2-5, with D perhaps TRBD1 (5 bases). CDR3 length equals 15 residues. With 5 bases removed from V and 2 bases from J, the gap between germline ends came to 15 bases. The germline CDR1 and CDR2 sequences are LNHDA and SQIVND (reference sequence). The CDR3 nucleotides are TGTGCCAGTAGTCTGACCGCGACAGCACAAGAGACCCAGTACTTC. Translating it yields CASSLTATAQETQYF.

The V call is TRBV5-4, the J call TRBJ2-7; possibly TRBD2 for D (5 bases). The CDR3 contains 15 residues. Germline V lookup: CDR1 SGHNT, CDR2 YYREEE (reference sequence). V lost 2 bases and J lost 0, with 12 bases in between. The CDR3 here is CASSLEGLYSYEQYF. As DNA, the CDR3 is TGTGCCAGCAGCTTAGAGGGCCTCTACTCCTACGAGCAGTACTTC.

The rearrangement joins TRBV5-8 to TRBJ1-1; possible D gene TRBD1, 5 bases. The CDR3 extends over 11 amino acids. Trimming removed 1 base at V and 12 bases at J, with 10 bases between. Germline V gene data show CDR1 as SGHTS and CDR2 as YDEGEE. The CDR3 DNA follows: TGTGCCAGCAGCTTGATTGGGGGACCTTTCTTT. Protein sequence: CASSLIGGPFF.

CDR3 coding DNA: TGTGCCAGCAGCTTGGACGGGACGCGGTATGGCTACACCTTC. It yields the protein CASSLDGTRYGYTF. V usage is TRBV7-2 and J usage is TRBJ1-2, with D possibly being TRBD1 (5 bases). Germline CDR1 SGHTA, CDR2 FQGNSA. The CDR3 contains 14 residues. V was shortened by 3 bases and J by 5 bases, with 13 bases between the two germline ends.

This chain links TRBV18 with TRBJ2-3; D perhaps matches TRBD2 (6 bases). The CDR3 length is 17 residues. V dropped 3 bases and J dropped 4 bases, with 20 bases sitting between them. CDR1 and CDR2 (germline): KGHSH, LQKENI. CDR3 DNA: TGTGCCAGCTCACCGACTAGAAAACGCCTATCTGCAGATACGCAGTATTTT. Translation gives CASSPTRKRLSADTQYF.

The chain recombines TRBV18 with TRBJ2-7, with D tentatively TRBD2 (5 bases). Germline V CDR1 and CDR2: KGHSH, LQKENI. Trimming cost V 3 bases and J 6 bases, with 15 bases left between them. This CDR3 comprises 14 residues. CDR3 amino acids: CASSPTGWDSEQYF. CDR3 DNA: TGTGCCAGCTCACCGACGGGATGGGATTCCGAGCAGTACTTC.

This chain uses TRBV20-1 with TRBJ2-1; D unclear. The ends were cut back, 5 bases at V and 12 bases at J, with 11 bases in the middle. The CDR3 has 10 amino acids. Germline V gene data show CDR1 as DFQATT and CDR2 as SNEGSKA (reference sequence). The CDR3 DNA follows: TGCAGTGCTCACTCACATAGGCAGTTCTTC. It codes for CSAHSHRQFF.

The chain couples TRBV27 to TRBJ2-5, with a possible D match to TRBD1 (6 bases). The CDR3 consists of 16 residues. CDR1 and CDR2 (germline): MNHEY, SMNVEV (reference sequence). Trimming took off 5 bases at V and 4 bases at J, with 20 bases between the two ends. CDR3 DNA: TGTGCCAGCAGTCCCAGACAGGTAGCTCTTCGAGAGACCCAGTACTTC. Encoded protein: CASSPRQVALRETQYF.

This chain uses TRBV7-3 with TRBJ2-7; the D is unclear. The ends were cut back, 2 bases at V and 0 bases at J, with 8 bases in the middle. The CDR3 extends over 14 amino acids. In germline, CDR1 is SGHTA, CDR2 FQGTGA. Here the CDR3 reads CASSLWENSYEQYF. In nucleotides, the CDR3 is TGTGCCAGCAGCTTATGGGAAAACTCCTACGAGCAGTACTTC.

This chain links TRBV4-3 with TRBJ1-2; 8 bases are shared with TRBD1. This CDR3 is built from 15 residues. With 4 bases clipped from V and 2 bases from J, the junction kept 6 bases outside the gene matches. CDR1 is LGHNA, CDR2 YSLEER, per germline. CDR3 amino acids: CASSPRQGKNYGYTF. The CDR3 DNA reads TGCGCCAGCAGCCCGAGACAGGGGAAGAACTATGGCTACACCTTC.

The chain joins TRBV14 to TRBJ2-3; 10 bases agree with TRBD2. CDR1 SGHDN and CDR2 FVKESK come from the germline V gene. V was pared by 1 base and J by 2 bases, with 9 bases of the junction left unmatched. There are 18 residues in the CDR3. CDR3 residues: CASSQGASGRPDTDTQYF. CDR3 nucleotide sequence: TGTGCCAGCAGCCAAGGGGCTAGCGGGAGACCAGACACAGATACGCAGTATTTT. The complete variable domain, with remaining parts taken from reference TRBV14 and TRBJ2-3, reads EAGVTQFPSHSVIEKGQTVTLRCDPISGHDNLYWYRRVMGKEIKFLLHFVKESKQDESGMPNNRFLAERTGGTYSTLKVQPAELEDSGVYFCASSQGASGRPDTDTQYFGPGTRLTVL.

The CDR3 region is CASSLAGQSGYEQYF. CDR3 sequence (DNA): TGTGCCAGCAGCTTGGCCGGGCAAAGCGGCTACGAGCAGTACTTC. The J gene is TRBJ2-7, the V gene TRBV5-8; D possibly corresponds to TRBD2 (5 bases). The CDR3 loop spans 15 amino acids. The V and J ends lost 0 bases and 3 bases respectively, with 13 bases between them. Per the germline V gene, CDR1 is SGHTS and CDR2 is YDEGEE.

J is TRBJ2-7 and V is TRBV27, with D tentatively TRBD1 (6 bases). Germline V gives CDR1 MNHEY, CDR2 SMNVEV (reference sequence). V was clipped by 6 bases and J by 3 bases, with 21 bases between them. This CDR3 comprises 16 residues. CDR3 in amino acids: CASSLTRTAWGYEQYF. The CDR3 coding sequence is TGTGCCAGCAGCCTTACACGGACAGCCTGGGGCTACGAGCAGTACTTC.

The chain is built from TRBV2 and TRBJ2-3; 8 bases are shared with TRBD2. Germline CDR1 is SNHLY and CDR2 is FYNNEI. The CDR3 totals 15 residues. CDR3 DNA sequence: TGTGCAGATGTGACCGGGACTAGGGATCCAGATACGCAGTATTTT. The encoded protein is CADVTGTRDPDTQYF.

A note on this clone: The same CDR3 is also encoded by other DNA sequences in this sample. The V call is TRBV9, the J call TRBJ2-2, with D unclear. CDR1 is SGDLS, CDR2 YYNGEE, per germline. The CDR3 runs 14 residues. The V end was cut by 0 bases, the J end by 1 base, with 4 bases between. CDR3: CASSVAGNTGELFF. The CDR3 DNA reads as TGTGCCAGCAGCGTAGCCGGGAACACCGGGGAGCTGTTTTTT.

V gene TRBV30 combines with J gene TRBJ1-4, with D possibly matching TRBD1 (6 bases). Trimming stripped 0 bases from V and 8 bases from J, with 16 bases between. The germline V gene encodes CDR1 GTSNPN and CDR2 SVGIG (reference sequence). The length of the CDR3 is 15 residues. The CDR3 DNA reads TGTGCCTGGAGTGTTTCGGGGGCGCGAGTAGAAAAACTGTTTTTT. Amino acids: CAWSVSGARVEKLFF. Complete variable domain (other parts from reference TRBV30 and TRBJ1-4): SQTIHQWPATLVQPVGSPLSLECTVEGTSNPNLYWYRQAAGRGLQLLFYSVGIGQISSEVPQNLSASRPQDRQFILSSKKLLLSDSGFYLCAWSVSGARVEKLFFGSGTQLSVL.